This T cell receptor (beta chain) was recorded in a study of OX40 agonist ivuxolimab in advanced cancers. About the full investigation: Ivuxolimab was an agonistic, fully human IgG2 monoclonal antibody directed against OX40 (CD134), a costimulatory receptor. Prior anti-PD-1, anti-PD-L1 or anti-CTLA-4 therapy was permitted, and checkpoint inhibitors had been received by less than 45% of dose-escalation patients. Partial responses were achieved by three dose-escalation patients, of whom one had hepatocellular carcinoma and two had cutaneous melanoma. Among the 50 to 55 dose-escalation patients, 19 had hepatocellular carcinoma, roughly 15 melanoma, 9 renal cell carcinoma and 9 head and neck cancer. The dose-escalation cohort was about 86% male with a mean age of approximately 60 years, ranging from roughly 20 to 85. The paper reports the monotherapy dose-escalation portion (N of about 51 patients) of the phase I ivuxolimab trial. Peripheral TCRbeta sequencing was intended to test whether TCR sequence diversity was altered and clonal T-cell expansion was caused by ivuxolimab. Intravenous ivuxolimab was administered to patients every 2 weeks at six dose levels: 0.01, 0.1, 0.3, 1.5, 3 and 10 mg/kg. Findings and caveats that apply to the study as a whole: Partial responders in the 0.1-3.0 mg/kg groups had among the lowest normalized peripheral clonal expansion, especially among CD8+ T cells. Antigen specificity was not determined for the clonally expanded peripheral T cells. Clonal expansion of both CD4+ and CD8+ blood T cells was observed from baseline to week 6 at doses 0.1 to 3.0 mg/kg. After ivuxolimab, expanded clones were on average more numerous among CD8+ T cells than among CD4+ T cells. Low levels of normalized T-cell clonal expansion were also seen in some nonresponding patients.

The trial excluded patients who had a history of autoimmune disease or were on systemic immunosuppression. In every dose cohort, peripheral blood was drawn for TCR sequencing at baseline, cycle 4 day 1, and cycle 7 day 1. Samples came from an open-label, multicenter, first-in-human phase I dose-escalation trial of ivuxolimab. Adults with locally advanced or metastatic head and neck squamous cell, hepatocellular, melanoma or renal cell carcinoma were enrolled in the trial. Before TCR sequencing, CD4+ and CD8+ T cells were separately sorted from peripheral blood. At the junction V is shortened by 7 bases and J by 3 bases; bases outside the gene matches: 12. Per the germline V gene (reference sequence), MNHEY is the CDR1 and SMNVEV is the CDR2. From the cysteine through the phenylalanine, the CDR3 covers 15 amino acids. Only the CDR3 part of the read is kept: 45 bases, read in frame from the first base.

In regard to this clone: What this receptor recognizes is not known. It has no much larger one-base neighbor in the sample; base qualities were not kept.

For sequencing of the TCRbeta CDR3 region, genomic DNA was extracted from the sorted cells. The immunoSEQ Assay was used to sequence the TCRbeta CDR3 regions. TCRdb retrieved this table from immuneACCESS and kept in-frame rearrangements only. Not all clones are present; in checked studies, unresolved V genes account for under half, and no reason is known for the remainder. The sample yields about 100,000 clones; around 93% were counted once. In total, the top ten clones hold approximately 0.58% of the sample. This TCR was recovered from an adult with an advanced solid tumor such as melanoma, head and neck, liver or kidney cancer. The sequence links TRBV27 to TRBJ2-7; 7 middle bases align to TRBD1. Material: CD4+ or CD8+ T cells sorted from blood, obtained in a trial of the OX40 agonist ivuxolimab. DNA sequence: TGTGCCAGCAATTCCTTACAGGGGTTAGACTACGAGCAGTACTTC. Protein translation: CASNSLQGLDYEQYF.